These 26 T cell receptor beta chains were sequenced from one sample in a study of blood T cell repertoires in COVID-19. Clones were read by immunoSEQ multiplex PCR, and TCRdb kept only the in-frame ones, dropping some. The repertoire consists of approximately 270,000 clones, with around 90% occurring once and the leading ten covering 3% to 3.5%. The material sequenced was peripheral blood. These receptors all stem from a man in his late teens or twenties with active or convalescent COVID-19.

CDR3: CASSLQGGFSGYTF. The CDR3 region has the DNA TGTGCCAGCAGTTTGCAGGGAGGTTTTTCTGGCTACACCTTC. The chain joins TRBV28 to TRBJ1-2; a possible D gene is TRBD1 (5 bases). Germline V gene sequence: CDR1 MDHEN, CDR2 SYDVKM. V was trimmed by 3 bases and J by 7 bases, leaving 15 bases between them. This CDR3 is built from 14 residues.

As for this clone: Other DNA sequences within the sample encode an identical CDR3. This rearrangement joins TRBV6-5 to TRBJ2-7, with TRBD2 identical over 9 bases. This CDR3 has 13 amino acids. Germline trimming cut 5 bases from V and 6 bases from J; bases unmatched to any gene: 5. Looked up from germline, CDR1 is MNHEY and CDR2 is SVGAGI. This CDR3 reads CASSRAGGSEQYF. The CDR3, as DNA: TGTGCCAGCAGTAGAGCGGGGGGTAGCGAGCAGTACTTC.

The chain links TRBV6-2 or TRBV6-3 to TRBJ1-2; 7 nucleotides match TRBD1. This CDR3 spans 13 amino acids. The J segment lost 6 bases and the V segment lost 5 bases, leaving 6 bases of the junction unmatched. The germline gives CDR1 MNHEY, CDR2 SVGEGT. CDR3 region: CASSGRQGNGYTF. DNA of the CDR3: TGTGCCAGCAGTGGGCGACAGGGCAATGGCTACACCTTC.

This clone was seen a handful of times. This chain links TRBV14 with TRBJ1-5, with 7 bases identical to TRBD1. The CDR3 runs 15 residues. Trimming cost V 1 base and J 4 bases; bases outside gene matches: 4. Germline lookup yields CDR1 SGHDN and CDR2 FVKESK. This chain's CDR3 is CASSQVRRGNQPQHF. As DNA, the CDR3 is TGTGCCAGCAGCCAAGTTCGCAGGGGGAATCAGCCCCAGCATTTT.

V gene TRBV27 combines with J gene TRBJ1-5; D might be TRBD1 (5 bases). Germline V gives CDR1 MNHEY, CDR2 SMNVEV (reference sequence). The CDR3 covers 14 residues. Trimming stripped 5 bases from V and 4 bases from J, with 12 bases between. The CDR3 nucleotides read TGTGCCAGCAGTCACGCGGGGCAAAATCAGCCCCAGCATTTT. Amino acid sequence: CASSHAGQNQPQHF.

The chain employs TRBV6-5 and TRBJ2-7, with 7 bases aligning to TRBD1. Germline trimming cut 6 bases from V and 4 bases from J; bases unmatched to any gene: 3. This CDR3 is 12 amino acids long. Germline V CDR1 and CDR2: MNHEY, SVGAGI. The CDR3: CASRGDSYEQYF. CDR3 coding DNA: TGTGCCAGCAGGGGGGACAGTTACGAGCAGTACTTC.

CDR3 protein: CATSDGRGTGGGYTF. The CDR3 coding sequence is TGTGCCACCAGTGATGGTCGTGGGACAGGGGGCGGCTACACCTTC. The J gene is TRBJ1-2, the V gene TRBV24-1, with 12 bases aligning to TRBD1. The CDR3 consists of 15 residues. Germline values: CDR1 KGHDR, CDR2 SFDVKD. V was pared by 3 bases and J by 8 bases, with 6 bases of the junction left unmatched.

This clone was seen a single time. V and J are TRBV12-3 or TRBV12-4 and TRBJ2-7; the D gene is possibly TRBD1 (6 bases). This CDR3 spans 12 amino acids. With 8 bases removed from V and 9 bases from J, the gap between germline ends came to 17 bases. In nucleotides, the CDR3 is TGTGCCAGCGGGGGCCAGGGACCCCTGCAGTACTTC. It yields the protein CASGGQGPLQYF.

The gene calls are TRBV30 and TRBJ1-1, with unresolved D. The V end was cut by 0 bases, the J end by 0 bases, with 8 bases between. Germline V gene data show CDR1 as GTSNPN and CDR2 as SVGIG (reference sequence). The CDR3 loop spans 14 amino acids. The CDR3, as DNA: TGTGCCTGGAGTGTTAGCCTGATGAACACTGAAGCTTTCTTT. Translating gives CAWSVSLMNTEAFF.

V gene TRBV7-9 combines with J gene TRBJ2-7, with TRBD1 identical over 11 bases. CDR3 length: 15 amino acids. Unmatched junction bases numbered 7, after V lost 4 bases and J lost 5 bases. Germline CDR1 reads SEHNR; CDR2 reads FQNEAQ (reference sequence). DNA for the CDR3: TGTGCCAGCAGCTCGCCGGACAGGGGGCTAGACGAGCAGTACTTC. Encoded protein: CASSSPDRGLDEQYF.

The V call is TRBV5-4, the J call TRBJ2-7; 14 nucleotides line up with TRBD2. Germline CDR1 SGHNT, CDR2 YYREEE (reference sequence). The J segment lost 3 bases and the V segment lost 0 bases, leaving 5 bases of the junction unmatched. The CDR3 covers 17 residues. CDR3 residues: CASSLGYGTSGSYEQYF. Here the CDR3 DNA reads TGTGCCAGCAGCTTGGGATACGGGACTAGCGGGAGCTACGAGCAGTACTTC.

V is TRBV5-1 and J is TRBJ2-1, with a possible D match to TRBD2 (6 bases). This CDR3 has 15 residues. Trimming took off 3 bases at V and 4 bases at J, with 14 bases between the two ends. Germline V gives CDR1 SGHRS, CDR2 YFSETQ. CDR3 sequence (DNA): TGCGCCAGCAGCTCTCGGACTACGAGTTACAATGAGCAGTTCTTC. Protein: CASSSRTTSYNEQFF.

The V gene is TRBV5-6, the J gene TRBJ2-7, with a tentative D call TRBD1 (5 bases). V lost 5 bases and J lost 5, with 17 bases in between. The length of the CDR3 is 14 residues. Per germline, CDR1 SGHDT and CDR2 YYEEEE. The CDR3 sequence is CASRPWQGNHEQYF. The CDR3, as DNA: TGTGCCAGCAGACCATGGCAGGGCAACCACGAGCAGTACTTC.

The chain is built from TRBV28 and TRBJ1-2; 10 positions agree with TRBD1. The ends lost 3 bases at V and 5 bases at J; junction bases unmatched: 3. The CDR3 is 14 amino acids. CDR1 MDHEN and CDR2 SYDVKM come from the germline V gene. CDR3 sequence (DNA): TGTGCCAGCAGTTTCGGACAGGGGGTTTATGGCTACACCTTC. It specifies CASSFGQGVYGYTF.

The rearrangement links TRBV28 to TRBJ2-7; TRBD1 agrees at 9 bases. V gave up 3 bases and J gave up 5 bases; unmatched junction bases: 5. This CDR3 contains 14 residues. The germline V gene encodes CDR1 MDHEN and CDR2 SYDVKM. This chain's CDR3 is CASSFPGTGNEQYF. In nucleotides, the CDR3 is TGTGCCAGCAGTTTCCCCGGGACAGGGAACGAGCAGTACTTC.

This CDR3 is CAIRRGLQETQYF. The CDR3 DNA reads TGTGCCATCAGGCGGGGTCTCCAAGAGACCCAGTACTTC. The chain carries TRBV10-3 and TRBJ2-5, with a possible D match to TRBD2 (6 bases). Trimming left V 6 bases short and J 1 base short, with 9 bases between. This CDR3 is built from 13 residues. Germline V gives CDR1 ENHRY, CDR2 SYGVKD.

The rearrangement links TRBV19 to TRBJ1-5; D unresolved. The germline gives CDR1 LNHDA, CDR2 SQIVND (reference sequence). The CDR3 length is 17 residues. V was pared by 7 bases and J by 2 bases, with 21 bases between. CDR3 amino acids: CASTKAEGLWGNQPQHF. The CDR3 DNA is TGTGCCAGTACCAAAGCAGAGGGCCTTTGGGGCAATCAGCCCCAGCATTTT.

This clone was seen only once. The rearrangement links TRBV7-3 to TRBJ1-2; D perhaps matches TRBD1 (5 bases). Germline values: CDR1 SGHTA, CDR2 FQGTGA. Trimming removed 2 bases at V and 8 bases at J, with 12 bases between. The CDR3 sequence is 13 residues long. CDR3 loop: CASSLYGGGGYTF. CDR3 coding DNA: TGTGCCAGCAGCTTATACGGGGGAGGCGGCTACACCTTC.

The V call is TRBV2, the J call TRBJ2-5; the D gene is possibly TRBD2 (5 bases). CDR1 SNHLY and CDR2 FYNNEI come from the germline V gene. The CDR3 has 16 residues. V shed 6 bases and J shed 5 bases, with 22 bases lying between them. The CDR3 sequence is CASREPSRGWRETQYF. CDR3 coding DNA: TGTGCCAGCAGAGAACCATCTAGAGGGTGGAGGGAGACCCAGTACTTC. Looking up the rest from reference TRBV2 and TRBJ2-5 gives the full variable domain: EPEVTQTPSHQVTQMGQEVILRCVPISNHLYFYWYRQILGQKVEFLVSFYNNEISEKSEIFDDQFSVERPDGSNFTLKIRSTKLEDSAMYFCASREPSRGWRETQYFGPGTRLLVL.

The genes are TRBV12-3 or TRBV12-4 and TRBJ2-7, with D perhaps matching TRBD2 (5 bases). The CDR3 extends over 13 amino acids. V lost 3 bases and J 6 bases, leaving 12 bases between the germline ends. For the CDR3, the DNA is TGTGCCAGCAGTTTGCGGGCAGTCGGCGAGCAGTACTTC. Translation: CASSLRAVGEQYF.

This chain joins TRBV16 and TRBJ2-1, with 7 bases lining up with TRBD2. V was pared by 3 bases and J by 12 bases, with 8 bases of the junction left unmatched. Germline CDR1 KGHSY, CDR2 FQNENV. The CDR3 is made up of 13 amino acids. CDR3 residues: CASSQSSGTGQFF. The CDR3, as DNA: TGTGCCAGCAGCCAGTCTAGCGGAACAGGGCAGTTCTTC.

This clone was found a few times. V usage is TRBV5-5 and J usage is TRBJ1-2; D may be TRBD1 (6 bases). The CDR3 contains 12 residues. The ends were cut back, 3 bases at V and 4 bases at J, with 7 bases in the middle. Per the germline V gene, CDR1 is SGHKS and CDR2 is YYEKEE (reference sequence). CDR3 residues: CASSSGVYGYTF. The CDR3 bases are TGTGCCAGCAGCTCAGGGGTCTATGGCTACACCTTC.

The chain is built from TRBV28 and TRBJ2-7; a possible D gene is TRBD1 (6 bases). CDR3 length equals 14 residues. Looked up from germline, CDR1 is MDHEN and CDR2 is SYDVKM. V was clipped by 6 bases and J by 0 bases, with 12 bases between them. The CDR3 nucleotides are TGTGCCAGCAGAAGACAGGCAATCTCCTACGAGCAGTACTTC. Translated, it gives CASRRQAISYEQYF.

This clone was seen more than once but under ten times. The chain carries TRBV29-1 and TRBJ1-1, with a tentative D call TRBD1 (6 bases). The germline gives CDR1 SQVTM, CDR2 ANQGSEA. The CDR3 runs 13 residues. Deletions cut 7 bases from V and 1 base from J, with 13 bases between. The CDR3 loop reads CSATRTANTEAFF. As DNA, the CDR3 is TGCAGCGCAACGAGGACAGCGAACACTGAAGCTTTCTTT.

The chain employs TRBV11-2 and TRBJ1-3; 7 bases line up with TRBD1. The germline V gene has CDR1 SGHAT and CDR2 FQNNGV. The CDR3 has 14 amino acids. V shed 4 bases and J 0 bases; nucleotides not matched to a gene: 0. CDR3 in DNA: TGTGCCAGCAGCTCAGGGGGCTCTGGAAACACCATATATTTT. Translated, it gives CASSSGGSGNTIYF. The variable domain in full, with the rest retrieved from reference TRBV11-2 and TRBJ1-3, is EAGVAQSPRYKIIEKRQSVAFWCNPISGHATLYWYQQILGQGPKLLIQFQNNGVVDDSQLPKDRFSAERLKGVDSTLKIQPAKLEDSAVYLCASSSGGSGNTIYFGEGSWLTVV.

This clone was recorded a few times. This chain connects TRBV3-1 (or the pseudogene TRBV3-2) to TRBJ1-1; D call uncertain. V was pared by 6 bases and J by 3 bases, with 8 bases between. Per the germline V gene, CDR1 is LGHDT and CDR2 is YNNKEL (reference sequence). The length of the CDR3 is 12 residues. CDR3 nucleotide sequence: TGTGCCAGCAGACACGGGGACACTGAAGCTTTCTTT. Amino acids: CASRHGDTEAFF.